This T cell receptor beta chain stems from a study of blood T cell repertoires in COVID-19. This clone is a singleton in its sample. The authors' processing: Counts of nucleated cells, estimated from reference gene primer amplification, were obtained. The protocol was immunoSEQ multiplex PCR, while the TCRdb copy is restricted to in-frame clones and leaves out a portion. That table gives V, J and clone size, and the DNA gave D and trimming. There are about 64,000 clones in the sample; just over 85% occur only once, and 40% to 45% lies in the top ten. Those enrolled in Seattle joined during active infection and were followed longitudinally afterward. The receptor comes from a woman aged 55-75 years with COVID-19, enrolled during active disease. Specimen: peripheral blood.

As DNA, the CDR3 is TGTGCCAGCTCTAGCGGGGGGGCCAGCTCCTACGAGCAGTACTTC. Its protein is CASSSGGASSYEQYF. J is TRBJ2-7 and V is TRBV18, with 11 bases aligning to TRBD2. Germline-derived CDR1 and CDR2 are KGHSH and LQKENI. V shed 6 bases, J shed 0 bases, and the junction held 4 bases outside the gene matches. This CDR3 is built from 15 residues.